This T cell receptor (beta chain) came from a study of control samples from healthy donors and cancer patients. Repertoires were generated with immunoSEQ multiplex PCR, while TCRdb's copy carries only in-frame clones and drops some. The sample has tens of thousands of clones; about 94% are singletons. Germline CDR1 is SGHNT and CDR2 is YENEEA. The length of the CDR3 is 14 residues. V was clipped by 6 bases and J by 7 bases; unmatched bases: 9. The sequence was collected from a man aged 60-69 years in good health. Sequenced sample: blood. The rearrangement joins TRBV11-3 to TRBJ2-4; TRBD1 agrees at 7 bases. The CDR3 loop is CASRPGQSSNIQYF. The CDR3 region has the DNA TGTGCCAGCAGGCCGGGACAGTCTAGTAACATTCAGTACTTC.